The T cell receptor beta chain described here comes from a study of shared clonotypes between healthy human individuals. The wider study: Donor ages ranged 18 to 49 years: a couple of women, a few men.

Deep-level assay runs were performed. Replicate PCRs run on unsorted PBMC used around 0.3 ug DNA, which was tens of thousands of T cell genomes. As originally analysed: Junction-only sequences without quality scores were provided by ImmunoSEQ, so filtering was different. The protocol was immunoSEQ multiplex PCR, while the TCRdb copy is restricted to in-frame clones and leaves out a portion. D and trimming were read from the DNA, whereas the V and J calls and clone size are those reported in that table. This sample has around 500,000 clones; 65% to 80% occur once, and the top ten carry about 12%. CDR3 length: 14 residues. Germline V gives CDR1 KGHSH, CDR2 LQKENI. V lost 3 bases and J lost 5, with 14 bases in between.

J is TRBJ2-7 and V is TRBV18, with a tentative D call TRBD2 (7 bases). This clonotype was obtained from a woman aged 40 to 50 in good health. Some clones in this sample may be carry-over from other donors' samples. The sequenced material came from PBMCs. The CDR3 loop reads CASSPSGEGNEQYF. CDR3 DNA: TGTGCCAGCTCACCGTCAGGGGAGGGAAACGAGCAGTACTTC.